The 19 T cell receptor beta chains in this list originate from one sample, sequenced in a study of Ad26.COV2.S vaccination and SARS-CoV-2 variants. Treatment: roughly 18 received Ad26.COV2.S at low or high dose, single or two shots; several received placebo; per-sample allocation not given. Sampling happened 63 days after the first vaccine or placebo injection. Here immunoSEQ multiplex PCR was the method, and the copy in TCRdb shows in-frame clones only, minus some. This sample has about 380,000 clones, with roughly four fifths found just once. The source material was peripheral blood, sampled in a trial of Ad26.COV2.S vaccine versus placebo. These TCRs come from a person aged 18 to 59 who received the Ad26.COV2.S COVID-19 vaccine or a placebo.

The chain carries TRBV9 and TRBJ1-1; 9 bases are a match to TRBD1. CDR3 size: 14 residues. J lost 11 bases, V lost 3 bases, and 11 bases had no gene match. Germline V gives CDR1 SGDLS, CDR2 YYNGEE. The CDR3 sequence: CASSAQDRGGRAFF. The CDR3 nucleotides read TGTGCCAGCAGCGCCCAGGACAGGGGCGGACGGGCTTTCTTT.

CDR3 in DNA: TGTGCCAGCAGTCGGTTGACAGGGCTTGACATTCAGTACTTC. Amino acid sequence: CASSRLTGLDIQYF. V gene TRBV6-5 combines with J gene TRBJ2-4, with TRBD1 matching 7 bases. V lost 5 bases, J lost 8 bases, and 9 bases stayed unmatched. The CDR3 is 14 residues long. CDR1 is MNHEY and CDR2 is SVGAGI in the germline V gene.

The chain recombines TRBV6-5 with TRBJ1-2, with no clear D. With 2 bases removed from V and 3 bases from J, the gap between germline ends came to 7 bases. Germline CDR1 and CDR2: MNHEY and SVGAGI. There are 13 residues in the CDR3. This CDR3 reads CASSYRRDYGYTF. The CDR3 nucleotides read TGTGCCAGCAGTTACCGACGTGACTATGGCTACACCTTC.

The CDR3 nucleotides are TGTGCCAGCAGCCCCATATCTACTTACGAGCAGTACTTC. Amino acids: CASSPISTYEQYF. The chain is built from TRBV5-6 and TRBJ2-7; D is undetermined. Germline V lookup: CDR1 SGHDT, CDR2 YYEEEE. This CDR3 is 13 amino acids long. V lost 4 bases and J 4 bases, leaving 12 bases between the germline ends.

V and J are TRBV12-5 and TRBJ1-1; the D is unclear. Trimming took off 7 bases at V and 1 base at J, with 16 bases between the two ends. CDR3 size: 15 residues. Per germline, CDR1 LGHNT and CDR2 FRNRAP. CDR3 coding DNA: TGTGCTAGTGCCTTAAGGTCCATGAAGAACACTGAAGCTTTCTTT. This encodes CASALRSMKNTEAFF. The whole variable domain, filled in from reference TRBV12-5 and TRBJ1-1, reads DARVTQTPRHKVTEMGQEVTMRCQPILGHNTVFWYRQTMMQGLELLAYFRNRAPLDDSGMPKDRFSAEMPDATLATLKIQPSEPRDSAVYFCASALRSMKNTEAFFGQGTRLTVV.

The DNA of the CDR3 is TGTGCCAGCACCGGGGTTTGGGACACAGATACGCAGTATTTT. The encoded protein is CASTGVWDTDTQYF. This chain joins TRBV2 and TRBJ2-3; tentative D call: TRBD2 (5 bases). With 7 bases removed from V and 2 bases from J, the gap between germline ends came to 13 bases. The CDR3 is 14 residues long. Germline V lookup: CDR1 SNHLY, CDR2 FYNNEI. The complete variable domain, with remaining parts taken from reference TRBV2 and TRBJ2-3, reads EPEVTQTPSHQVTQMGQEVILRCVPISNHLYFYWYRQILGQKVEFLVSFYNNEISEKSEIFDDQFSVERPDGSNFTLKIRSTKLEDSAMYFCASTGVWDTDTQYFGPGTRLTVL.

The chain recombines TRBV19 with TRBJ2-1; D possibly corresponds to TRBD2 (5 bases). Germline assignment: CDR1 LNHDA and CDR2 SQIVND (reference sequence). The ends were cut back, 8 bases at V and 9 bases at J, with 17 bases in the middle. This CDR3 comprises 13 residues. As DNA, the CDR3 is TGTGCCAGTGAGGGAGATAATGCGCCTGAGCAGTTCTTC. It codes for CASEGDNAPEQFF. The full variable domain, with the rest looked up from reference TRBV19 and TRBJ2-1, is DGGITQSPKYLFRKEGQNVTLSCEQNLNHDAMYWYRQDPGQGLRLIYYSQIVNDFQKGDIAEGYSVSREKKESFPLTVTSAQKNPTAFYLCASEGDNAPEQFFGPGTRLTVL.

CDR3 sequence: CASSPIPEAEQYF. DNA of the CDR3: TGCGCCAGCAGCCCGATCCCCGAGGCCGAGCAGTACTTC. The V gene is TRBV5-1, the J gene TRBJ2-7; unclear D gene. The CDR3 is made up of 13 amino acids. Germline V CDR1 and CDR2: SGHRS, YFSETQ. Trimming left V 4 bases short and J 6 bases short, with 14 bases between.

The gene calls are TRBV4-3 and TRBJ2-3; possibly TRBD2 for D (5 bases). This CDR3 is 14 amino acids long. The V end lost 1 base, the J end lost 3 bases, and 8 bases lay between the germline ends. CDR1 LGHNA and CDR2 YSLEER come from the germline V gene. CDR3 sequence reads: CASSQGRTTDTQYF. For the CDR3, the DNA is TGCGCCAGCAGCCAAGGTCGGACTACAGATACGCAGTATTTT.

The chain links TRBV4-1 to TRBJ2-6; 7 positions match TRBD1. The ends lost 1 base at V and 1 base at J; junction bases unmatched: 7. Per germline, CDR1 MGHRA and CDR2 YSYEKL. The CDR3 covers 18 residues. This CDR3 is CASSQGGGAGSGANVLTF. The CDR3 DNA reads as TGCGCCAGCAGCCAAGGAGGGGGCGCCGGTTCTGGGGCCAACGTCCTGACTTTC.

The J gene is TRBJ2-1, the V gene TRBV6-5; 8 nucleotides agree with TRBD2. The V segment lost 5 bases and the J segment 10 bases; nucleotides outside the gene matches: 10. The CDR3 loop spans 14 amino acids. Germline lookup yields CDR1 MNHEY and CDR2 SVGAGI. CDR3 region: CASSHNRGGREQFF. DNA for the CDR3: TGTGCCAGCAGTCACAACCGGGGGGGCCGAGAGCAGTTCTTC.

The rearrangement uses TRBV4-3 and TRBJ1-6, with no clear D. The germline CDR1 and CDR2 sequences are LGHNA and YSLEER. This CDR3 is 16 amino acids long. Trimming took off 1 base at V and 10 bases at J, with 17 bases between the two ends. CDR3 loop: CASSQGGSGSRSPLHF. CDR3 in DNA: TGCGCCAGCAGCCAAGGCGGCAGCGGTTCGAGATCACCCCTCCACTTT.

The chain combines TRBV19 with TRBJ2-2; D may match TRBD1 or TRBD2 (5 bases each). V was shortened by 8 bases and J by 7 bases, with 20 bases between the two germline ends. The germline CDR1 and CDR2 sequences are LNHDA and SQIVND (reference sequence). CDR3 length equals 15 residues. CDR3 coding DNA: TGTGCCAGTCGCATCGGGGTCGGGGCATACGGGGAGCTGTTTTTT. Residues: CASRIGVGAYGELFF.

In nucleotides, the CDR3 is TGTGCCAGTAGTACAAGTCGTCTGAGTGAAAAACTGTTTTTT. It is translated as CASSTSRLSEKLFF. The V call is TRBV19, the J call TRBJ1-4, with D uncertain. The CDR3 is made up of 14 amino acids. In germline, CDR1 is LNHDA, CDR2 SQIVND (reference sequence). V was clipped by 4 bases and J by 7 bases, with 13 bases between them.

The count of this clone is one. The V gene is TRBV18, the J gene TRBJ1-2, with TRBD1 as a possible D gene (5 bases). Germline V gene sequence: CDR1 KGHSH, CDR2 LQKENI. V was trimmed by 1 base and J by 1 base, leaving 7 bases between them. The CDR3 contains 14 residues. CDR3 DNA sequence: TGTGCCAGCTCACCACGAGGGGATAACTATGGCTACACCTTC. This translates into CASSPRGDNYGYTF.

This chain connects TRBV7-8 to TRBJ2-3; possible D gene TRBD2, 7 bases. The CDR3 is made up of 13 amino acids. Trimming removed 3 bases from V and 6 bases from J, with 10 bases in between. CDR1 is SGHVS, CDR2 FQNEAQ, per germline. The CDR3 DNA reads as TGTGCCAGCAGCTTCGGGGGGCCCGATACGCAGTATTTT. It is translated as CASSFGGPDTQYF.

The chain is built from TRBV3-1 (or the pseudogene TRBV3-2) and TRBJ2-5; no clear D. V shed 0 bases and J shed 7 bases, with 9 bases lying between them. This CDR3 spans 13 amino acids. Germline V gene sequence: CDR1 LGHDT, CDR2 YNNKEL (reference sequence). Here the CDR3 DNA reads TGTGCCAGCAGCCAAGATGTCCTTCGGACCCAGTACTTC. As protein: CASSQDVLRTQYF.

This chain joins TRBV11-2 and TRBJ1-2; the match to TRBD1 covers 9 bases. The CDR3 is 15 amino acids. Per the germline V gene, CDR1 is SGHAT and CDR2 is FQNNGV. V shed 2 bases, J shed 4 bases, and the junction held 5 bases outside the gene matches. CDR3 loop: CASSLYRGPGYGYTF. The CDR3 nucleotides read TGTGCCAGCAGCTTATACAGGGGGCCTGGCTATGGCTACACCTTC.

The chain joins TRBV5-1 to TRBJ1-2; D possibly corresponds to TRBD1 (6 bases). Germline V gene sequence: CDR1 SGHRS, CDR2 YFSETQ. The CDR3 length is 14 residues. Trimming removed 0 bases from V and 3 bases from J, with 9 bases in between. Here the CDR3 DNA reads TGCGCCAGCAGCTTGGAACAGGGCGACTATGGCTACACCTTC. Residues: CASSLEQGDYGYTF.